Included here is one T cell receptor (beta chain) sequence, with context. Its antigen remains unidentified. V was trimmed by 3 bases and J by 8 bases, leaving 17 bases between them. Germline V gene lookup returns CDR1 GTSNPN and CDR2 SVGIG (reference sequence). This CDR3 has 14 residues. Expressed TCRB transcripts got sequenced, as all isolated RNA was reverse transcribed. Profiling relied on immunoSEQ multiplex PCR, and the TCRdb table lists in-frame clones only, not all of them. The data hold 600,000 to 700,000 clones, with 10% to 15% observed a single time. A sort by CD45RO/CCR7/CD25/CD127/CD95/CD27 yielded CD4+ naive, central memory, regulatory and stem cell-like memory cells. These data come from a study of beta chain features in type 1 diabetes. Findings and caveats of the study: In the patient group, naive, central memory and Treg TCRB repertoires seemed more alike than in the healthy donor group. Reduced insertions and increased deletions marked VDJ junctions in type 1 diabetes patients. A definitive answer on HLA type influencing TCRB rearrangement was not reached here. TCRB CDR3s were moderately but significantly shorter in Type 1 diabetes patients in all four CD4+ subsets.

Material for sequencing was naive CD4+ T cells from blood. This sequence originates from a man between 18 and 29 years old with type 1 diabetes. The J gene is TRBJ2-1, the V gene TRBV30; D not resolved. Written as DNA, the CDR3 is TGTGCCTGGAGCCTACTGGTGTCGGACGATGAGCAGTTCTTC. Translation gives CAWSLLVSDDEQFF.